The T cell receptor beta chain under discussion was sequenced for a study of blood T cells in healthy people across ages. Study context: Template switching retrieved approximately one barcoded beta molecule for each two T cells.

This clonotype was observed a handful of times. Together with a sample-barcoded 5' primer, a J-beta primer mix was included in a second PCR lasting about 6 to 12 cycles. TCRdb passed the 5' RACE reads through MiXCR, listing each CDR3 protein once. The table has approximately 800,000 distinct CDR3 sequences, more than 35% seen once. This CDR3 is built from 15 residues. The V end was cut by 6 bases, the J end by 11 bases, with 25 bases between. Sample: blood. This clonotype was sampled from an older man in good health. The chain joins TRBV12-3 or TRBV12-4 to TRBJ2-5, with TRBD1 as a possible D gene (5 bases). CDR3 protein: CASRPDSSSYNEQYF. The CDR3 nucleotides read TGTGCCAGCAGACCAGACAGTTCTAGTTACAATGAGCAGTACTTC.